The rows below give T cell receptor beta chains drawn from one sample of a study of neurological immune-mediated disorders. Each CDR3 protein gets one entry after TCRdb re-called the 5' RACE reads with MiXCR. The sample carries tens of thousands of distinct CDR3 sequences, approximately 10% recorded once. The sequenced sample consisted of PBMCs. All receptors derive from a man between 40 and 49 years old in good health. The CDR3 runs from the conserved cysteine through the conserved F or W. Each record gives: CDR3 DNA, CDR3 protein, V gene, J gene, D gene, clone size. A D gene is named only where the DNA matches it firmly. Where a row states a size, it is once, few, many or the class of an expanded clone; other rows omit it.

CDR3nt: TGTGCCAGCAGACACACGTTCAGGGATACGCAGTATTTT
CDR3aa: CASRHTFRDTQYF
v_gene: TRBV4-2
j_gene: TRBJ2-3
d_gene: NA
abundance: few

CDR3nt: TGTGCCACCAGTGACCCCGGGACTAGCGGGGGAGTTGAGCAGTTCTTC
CDR3aa: CATSDPGTSGGVEQFF
v_gene: TRBV24-1
j_gene: TRBJ2-1
d_gene: TRBD2
abundance: many

CDR3nt: TGCGCCAGCAGTTCCCCCCAGGGCTACGAGCAGTACTTC
CDR3aa: CASSSPQGYEQYF
v_gene: TRBV5-1
j_gene: TRBJ2-7
d_gene: NA
abundance: NA

CDR3nt: TGTGCCAGTAAGTTGTCTGGAGGCGAGCTAGATGAAGCTTTCTTT
CDR3aa: CASKLSGGELDEAFF
v_gene: TRBV4-2
j_gene: TRBJ1-1
d_gene: NA
abundance: NA

CDR3nt: TGCGCCAGCAGCGTCTTACAGGGGGCAGGCGAGCAGTACTTC
CDR3aa: CASSVLQGAGEQYF
v_gene: TRBV5-1
j_gene: TRBJ2-7
d_gene: TRBD1
abundance: many

CDR3nt: TGCAGCGTTGAACCCCAACTCAGCGGGTTCGCCAATGAGCAGTTCTTC
CDR3aa: CSVEPQLSGFANEQFF
v_gene: TRBV29-1
j_gene: TRBJ2-1
d_gene: NA
abundance: many

CDR3nt: TGTGCCAGCAGCCCGCGGCGGGATACGCAGTATTTT
CDR3aa: CASSPRRDTQYF
v_gene: TRBV14
j_gene: TRBJ2-3
d_gene: NA
abundance: many

CDR3nt: TGTGCCAGCAGTCGGCAGGAGTGGGGCAGCTACGAGCAGTACTTC
CDR3aa: CASSRQEWGSYEQYF
v_gene: TRBV7-2
j_gene: TRBJ2-7
d_gene: NA
abundance: many

CDR3nt: TGTGCCATACAGGGGGCGCCTAGGGACAATGAGCAGTTCTTC
CDR3aa: CAIQGAPRDNEQFF
v_gene: TRBV10-3
j_gene: TRBJ2-1
d_gene: TRBD1
abundance: many

CDR3nt: TGTGCCAGTAGTGTGACCGAGTATAGCAATCAGCCCCAGCATTTT
CDR3aa: CASSVTEYSNQPQHF
v_gene: TRBV19
j_gene: TRBJ1-5
d_gene: NA
abundance: few

CDR3nt: TGTGCCACCAGCCCGAGGACAGGGGAAAACATTCAGTACTTC
CDR3aa: CATSPRTGENIQYF
v_gene: TRBV15
j_gene: TRBJ2-4
d_gene: TRBD1
abundance: many

CDR3nt: TGCGCCAGCGGGGTCAGGGGTGATGAGCAGTTCTTC
CDR3aa: CASGVRGDEQFF
v_gene: TRBV5-1
j_gene: TRBJ2-1
d_gene: NA
abundance: many

CDR3nt: TGTGCCAGCAGCCAAGACACCTACAATGAGCAGTTCTTC
CDR3aa: CASSQDTYNEQFF
v_gene: TRBV14
j_gene: TRBJ2-1
d_gene: NA
abundance: many

CDR3nt: TGTGCCAGCACGGAACAGGGGGCGCCCGAGCAGTACTTC
CDR3aa: CASTEQGAPEQYF
v_gene: TRBV28
j_gene: TRBJ2-7
d_gene: TRBD1
abundance: many

CDR3nt: TGTGCCACCTATCAGGGCAGCGGGGAGCTGTTTTTT
CDR3aa: CATYQGSGELFF
v_gene: TRBV15
j_gene: TRBJ2-2
d_gene: NA
abundance: many

CDR3nt: TGCGCCAGCAGACAGGACAGCGAGACCCAGTACTTC
CDR3aa: CASRQDSETQYF
v_gene: TRBV5-1
j_gene: TRBJ2-5
d_gene: NA
abundance: many

CDR3nt: TGCAGCGTGCCCCTGAGAGGGAATGAGCAGTTCTTC
CDR3aa: CSVPLRGNEQFF
v_gene: TRBV29-1
j_gene: TRBJ2-1
d_gene: NA
abundance: many

CDR3nt: TGTGCCAGCAGTTGGGGTGAGACCCAGTACTTC
CDR3aa: CASSWGETQYF
v_gene: TRBV6-6
j_gene: TRBJ2-5
d_gene: NA
abundance: many

CDR3nt: TGCGCCAGCAGAATGGCGGGAGGGAACACCGGGGAGCTGTTTTTT
CDR3aa: CASRMAGGNTGELFF
v_gene: TRBV5-1
j_gene: TRBJ2-2
d_gene: TRBD2
abundance: many

CDR3nt: TGCAGTGCTAGGGATGGGACAGGTACCTACGAGCAGTACTTC
CDR3aa: CSARDGTGTYEQYF
v_gene: TRBV20-1
j_gene: TRBJ2-7
d_gene: TRBD1
abundance: NA

CDR3nt: TGCAGCGTTTCTGACAGGGGGGGAAACACCATATATTTT
CDR3aa: CSVSDRGGNTIYF
v_gene: TRBV29-1
j_gene: TRBJ1-3
d_gene: TRBD1
abundance: many

CDR3nt: TGCAGCGCCCTAGGACAGGCAACCTACGAGCAGTACTTC
CDR3aa: CSALGQATYEQYF
v_gene: TRBV29-1
j_gene: TRBJ2-7
d_gene: TRBD1
abundance: many

CDR3nt: TGTGCCAGCAGTTACCTGGCGGACAATGAGCAGTTCTTC
CDR3aa: CASSYLADNEQFF
v_gene: TRBV6-5
j_gene: TRBJ2-1
d_gene: NA
abundance: many

CDR3nt: TGCAGCGCCGACGGGTCGGCAGGGGGCGAAGGCTACACCTTC
CDR3aa: CSADGSAGGEGYTF
v_gene: TRBV29-1
j_gene: TRBJ1-2
d_gene: TRBD1
abundance: many

CDR3nt: TGTGCCAGCAGTCTACAGCCGAACACTGAAGCTTTCTTT
CDR3aa: CASSLQPNTEAFF
v_gene: TRBV6-5
j_gene: TRBJ1-1
d_gene: NA
abundance: many

CDR3nt: TGTGCCAGCAGCGCCCGGGACAGAGCCGAAAAACTGTTTTTT
CDR3aa: CASSARDRAEKLFF
v_gene: TRBV9
j_gene: TRBJ1-4
d_gene: TRBD1
abundance: many

CDR3nt: TGCGCCAGCAGCATTGACAGCTCCTACGAGCAGTACTTC
CDR3aa: CASSIDSSYEQYF
v_gene: TRBV5-1
j_gene: TRBJ2-7
d_gene: NA
abundance: many

CDR3nt: TGTGCCAGCAGCGATCGGAAAACAGGGTATCGGATTGGAGAGACCCAGTACTTC
CDR3aa: CASSDRKTGYRIGETQYF
v_gene: TRBV27
j_gene: TRBJ2-5
d_gene: NA
abundance: many